Here is one T cell receptor beta chain with its context. What this receptor recognizes is not known. Per-base qualities were not stored, and no clone one base away is much larger. The treatment or condition label for this specimen denotes: in vitro stimulation with specific CMV peptide epitopes to enrich CMV-specific T cells. This sample was sequenced with an Illumina HiSeq 1500. Using fastp at Q25 and MiXCR, TCRdb reprocessed the public reads and kept productive beta chains. Each CDR3 protein appears once, grouped with its most common genes and DNA. In all, the sample holds 50,000 to 60,000 distinct CDR3 sequences, and roughly a fifth of those were seen once. Together, the top ten hold 80% of the sample. These data are taken from a study of T cell repertoires in cytomegalovirus infection (dated by TCRdb to between 2018 and 2021). At the level of the whole study: Alongside well-studied HLA-B-restricted epitopes, the peptide stimulations were aimed at recently identified HLA-C-restricted CMV epitopes, whose presentation resists viral immunomodulation. Donor HLA type was relevant to the analysis, as public TCR beta signatures indicated carriage of CMV infection together with the matching HLA type. Overall results and qualifications from the work: In both this cohort and an independent roughly 400-donor cohort, the cumulative frequency of public TCR beta family members distinguished carriers of CMV infection plus the relevant HLA type. In the ex vivo response, HLA-C-restricted CMV-specific TCR beta clonotypes were dominant, and in two of eight donors the single most frequent clonotype came from this HLA-C-restricted group.

V loses 3 bases at its end and J loses 6 bases; junction bases beyond the gene matches: 2. Reading from cysteine to phenylalanine, the CDR3 counts 13 amino acids. Only the CDR3 part of the read is kept: 39 bases, read in frame from the first base. The sequence is built from TRBV12-3 or TRBV12-4 and TRBJ1-2, with 9 bases matching TRBD1. The sequence was obtained from a human donor in good health (CMV status not recorded). Some clones in this sample may be carry-over from other donors' samples. The input for sequencing was CD8+ T cells from cultured PBMCs, taken from culture after CMV antigen stimulation. The sequenced DNA: TGTGCCAGCAGTTTTCGACAGGGGGATGGCTACACCTTC. Its protein is CASSFRQGDGYTF.